This T cell receptor (beta chain) came from a study of T cells in Graves' hyperthyroidism and ophthalmopathy. Study overall: The blood sample was taken at first diagnosis, before treatment began.

Germline V lookup: CDR1 MNHEY, CDR2 SMNVEV (reference sequence). J gave up 6 bases and V 3 bases, and 6 bases lay outside the gene matches. The CDR3 is 14 amino acids. TCR beta CDR3 regions were amplified from RNA. During a first-round RT-PCR of the TCR CDR3, the HTBI primer set was used. TCRdb re-called the multiplex PCR reads through MiXCR, storing one row per CDR3 protein. The profile shows 600,000 or so distinct CDR3 sequences, about 14% of them singletons. In this sample, this clonotype turned up many times. The chain uses TRBV27 and TRBJ2-7; 9 bases agree with TRBD1. The specimen sequenced was blood. This TCR was recovered from a woman in her fifties or sixties with Graves' ophthalmopathy. DNA for the CDR3: TGTGCCAGCAGTTTCGGGACAGGGTCAGGCGAGCAGTACTTC. Its protein is CASSFGTGSGEQYF.